Listed below are T cell receptor beta chains from one sample, sequenced in a study of T cells in localized non-small cell lung cancer. Sequenced by immunoSEQ multiplex PCR; TCRdb stores in-frame clones only, minus some. The table includes around 9,000 clones, about 91% detected once. Material: peripheral blood, obtained before any cancer treatment. These TCRs come from a woman aged 40 to 75 with stage I squamous cell lung carcinoma. CDR3s include the opening cysteine and the closing phenylalanine or tryptophan. Each record gives: J gene, V gene, clone size, CDR3 protein. Only some rows state a clone size, as once, few, many or a class for expanded clones.

J: TRBJ2-1
V: TRBV5-4
size: NA
CDR3: CASRITSGGYNEQFF

J: TRBJ1-2
V: TRBV6-5
size: once
CDR3: CASSYGSALHYGYTF

J: TRBJ1-1
V: TRBV2
size: NA
CDR3: CASSEGVGPGRRNTEAFF

J: TRBJ2-4
V: TRBV5-4
size: NA
CDR3: CASSLGPTTGGSKNIQYF

J: TRBJ2-3
V: TRBV5-1
size: NA
CDR3: CASGSGVADTQYF

J: TRBJ1-1
V: TRBV7-2
size: NA
CDR3: CASSLDLTGSTEAFF

J: TRBJ1-5
V: TRBV19
size: NA
CDR3: CASRGQYSNQPQHF

J: TRBJ2-3
V: TRBV10-3
size: NA
CDR3: CAISESRLAPSTQYF

J: TRBJ2-3
V: TRBV5-1
size: NA
CDR3: CASSLGASGGTDTQYF

J: TRBJ1-4
V: TRBV7-8
size: NA
CDR3: CASSLGLGEGEKLFF

J: TRBJ1-1
V: TRBV2
size: NA
CDR3: CASSLGPQTGIPRNTEAFF

J: TRBJ1-3
V: TRBV15
size: NA
CDR3: CATSRVGTAGNTIYF

J: TRBJ1-2
V: TRBV2
size: NA
CDR3: CASSEGRYGYTF

J: TRBJ1-1
V: TRBV19
size: few
CDR3: CASSAQGITEAFF

J: TRBJ1-5
V: TRBV7-3
size: NA
CDR3: CANDREGYSNQPQHF

J: TRBJ2-3
V: TRBV4-2
size: NA
CDR3: CASSSSGGFSADTQYF

J: TRBJ2-6
V: TRBV19
size: NA
CDR3: CASSPFLSGANVLTF

J: TRBJ1-1
V: TRBV19
size: NA
CDR3: CASSMSRRARGSENTEAFF

J: TRBJ1-5
V: TRBV4-2
size: NA
CDR3: CASSQDGQRNQPQHF

J: TRBJ1-2
V: TRBV11-2
size: NA
CDR3: CASSRPMYGYTF

J: TRBJ1-3
V: TRBV9
size: NA
CDR3: CASSFQGVSGNTIYF

J: TRBJ2-1
V: TRBV27
size: once
CDR3: CASRLAGSYNEQFF

J: TRBJ2-2
V: TRBV7-9
size: NA
CDR3: CASSFVAGGNTGELLF

J: TRBJ1-2
V: TRBV4-1
size: NA
CDR3: CASSQGTGANHYGYTF

J: TRBJ1-2
V: TRBV6-6
size: NA
CDR3: CASSYSVDSYGYTF

J: TRBJ1-5
V: TRBV7-8
size: NA
CDR3: CASSLDRGWGNQPQHF

J: TRBJ1-2
V: TRBV30
size: NA
CDR3: CAWSSRDKGTPVF

J: TRBJ1-6
V: TRBV18
size: NA
CDR3: CASSPESENSPLHF

J: TRBJ2-7
V: TRBV7-9
size: NA
CDR3: CASSLDGGSFYEQYF

J: TRBJ2-5
V: TRBV18
size: NA
CDR3: CASSAGHQYQETQYF

J: TRBJ1-1
V: TRBV4-1
size: NA
CDR3: CASRRGEVLNTEAFF

J: TRBJ1-1
V: TRBV5-5
size: once
CDR3: CASSPNTEAFF

J: TRBJ1-1
V: TRBV5-1
size: NA
CDR3: CASSLAGDRSTEAFF

J: TRBJ1-2
V: TRBV29-1
size: NA
CDR3: CSVADRVKGYTF

J: TRBJ1-1
V: TRBV4-1
size: NA
CDR3: CASSQKLGGGEAFF

J: TRBJ2-1
V: TRBV9
size: NA
CDR3: CASSVTTSGGSNEQFF

J: TRBJ2-1
V: TRBV27
size: NA
CDR3: CAAGVSGGNSYNEQFF

J: TRBJ1-1
V: TRBV6-6
size: NA
CDR3: CASSYGGGETEAFF

J: TRBJ2-3
V: TRBV20-1
size: NA
CDR3: CSATRDTQYF

J: TRBJ1-5
V: TRBV18
size: NA
CDR3: CASSPSKVDSNQPQHF

J: TRBJ2-1
V: TRBV5-1
size: NA
CDR3: CASSLTTSGGSNEQFF

J: TRBJ2-3
V: TRBV30
size: NA
CDR3: CAWSGPGGGNTDTQYF

J: TRBJ1-2
V: TRBV4-1
size: NA
CDR3: CASSQPGVPYGYTF

J: TRBJ1-5
V: TRBV19
size: NA
CDR3: CASSTHQGSGRGRGNQPQHF

J: TRBJ2-3
V: TRBV5-1
size: NA
CDR3: CASSLPSGDSTDTQYF

J: TRBJ1-2
V: TRBV5-1
size: NA
CDR3: CASSLGAGAYGYTF

J: TRBJ2-6
V: TRBV7-9
size: NA
CDR3: CASSLVPAPGANVLTF

J: TRBJ1-5
V: TRBV18
size: NA
CDR3: CASSPGQASNQPQHF

J: TRBJ1-2
V: TRBV11-2
size: NA
CDR3: CASSAGQVNYGYTF

J: TRBJ1-1
V: TRBV18
size: NA
CDR3: CASSPDRMNTEAFF

J: TRBJ2-5
V: TRBV6-1
size: NA
CDR3: CASSEALNSGQKQETQYF

J: TRBJ1-5
V: TRBV29-1
size: NA
CDR3: CSVVPGSGSNQPQHF

J: TRBJ1-5
V: TRBV2
size: NA
CDR3: CASRIGQGQNQPQHF

J: TRBJ2-7
V: TRBV19
size: NA
CDR3: CASSPEGLAGPYEQYF

J: TRBJ1-1
V: TRBV19
size: once
CDR3: CASSLTGTGNTEAFF